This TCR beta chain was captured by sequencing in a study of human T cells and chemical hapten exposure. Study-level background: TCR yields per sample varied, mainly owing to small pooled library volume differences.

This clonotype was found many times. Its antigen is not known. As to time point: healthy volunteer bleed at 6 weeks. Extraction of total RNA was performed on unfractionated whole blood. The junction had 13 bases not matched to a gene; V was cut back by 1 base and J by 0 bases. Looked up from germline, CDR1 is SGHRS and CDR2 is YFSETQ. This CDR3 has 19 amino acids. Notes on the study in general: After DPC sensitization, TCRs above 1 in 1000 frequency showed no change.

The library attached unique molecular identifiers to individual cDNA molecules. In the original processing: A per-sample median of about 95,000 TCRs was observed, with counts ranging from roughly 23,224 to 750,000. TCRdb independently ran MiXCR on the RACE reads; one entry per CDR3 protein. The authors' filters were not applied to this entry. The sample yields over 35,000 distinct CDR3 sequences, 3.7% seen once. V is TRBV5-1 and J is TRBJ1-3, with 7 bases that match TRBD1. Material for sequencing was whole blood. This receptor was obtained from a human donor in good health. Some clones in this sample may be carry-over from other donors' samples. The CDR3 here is CASSLHKQGMSVSGNTIYF. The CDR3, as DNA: TGCGCCAGCAGCTTGCATAAACAGGGGATGAGCGTCTCTGGAAACACCATATATTTT.